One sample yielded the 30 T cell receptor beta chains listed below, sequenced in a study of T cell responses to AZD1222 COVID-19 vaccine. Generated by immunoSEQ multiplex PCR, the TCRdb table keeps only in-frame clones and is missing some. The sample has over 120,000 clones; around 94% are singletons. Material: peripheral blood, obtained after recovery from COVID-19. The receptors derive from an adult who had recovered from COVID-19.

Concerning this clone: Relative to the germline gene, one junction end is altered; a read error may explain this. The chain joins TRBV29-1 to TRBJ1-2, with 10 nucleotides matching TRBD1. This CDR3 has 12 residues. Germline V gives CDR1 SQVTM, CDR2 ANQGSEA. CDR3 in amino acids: CSGDRGEGRIAF. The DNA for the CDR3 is TGCAGCGGGGACAGGGGAGAGGGGAGGATCGCCTTC. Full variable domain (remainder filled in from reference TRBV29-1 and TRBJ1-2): SAVISQKPSRDICQRGTSLTIQCQVDSQVTMMFWYRQQPGQSLTLIATANQGSEATYESGFVIDKFPISRPNLTFSTLTVSNMSPEDSSIYLCSGDRGEGRIAFGSGTRLTVV.

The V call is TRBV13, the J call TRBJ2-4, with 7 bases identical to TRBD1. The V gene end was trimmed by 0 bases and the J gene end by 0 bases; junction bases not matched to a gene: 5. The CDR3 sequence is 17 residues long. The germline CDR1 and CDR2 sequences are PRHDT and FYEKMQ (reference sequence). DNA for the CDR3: TGTGCCAGCAGCTTAGGGTGGGACAGATCAGCCAAAAACATTCAGTACTTC. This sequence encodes CASSLGWDRSAKNIQYF.

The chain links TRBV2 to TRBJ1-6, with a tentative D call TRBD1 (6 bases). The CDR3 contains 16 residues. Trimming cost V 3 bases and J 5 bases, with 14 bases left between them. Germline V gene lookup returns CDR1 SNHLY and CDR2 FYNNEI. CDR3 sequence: CASSDETGWNNSPLHF. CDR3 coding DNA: TGTGCCAGCAGTGACGAGACAGGCTGGAATAATTCACCCCTCCACTTT.

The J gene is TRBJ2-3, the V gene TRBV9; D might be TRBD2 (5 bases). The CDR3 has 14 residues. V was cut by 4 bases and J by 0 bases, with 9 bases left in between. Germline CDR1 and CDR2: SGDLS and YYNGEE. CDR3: CASSPEGSTDTQYF. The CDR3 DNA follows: TGTGCCAGCAGCCCCGAGGGTAGCACAGATACGCAGTATTTT.

CDR3 in amino acids: CASSRDVAVDTQYF. Here the CDR3 DNA reads TGTGCCAGCAGCCGGGACGTAGCCGTAGATACGCAGTATTTT. The V call is TRBV3-1 (or the pseudogene TRBV3-2), the J call TRBJ2-3; tentatively, D is TRBD1 or TRBD2 (5 bases each). V lost 4 bases and J 5 bases, leaving 13 bases between the germline ends. Per the germline V gene, CDR1 is LGHDT and CDR2 is YNNKEL (reference sequence). This CDR3 is built from 14 residues.

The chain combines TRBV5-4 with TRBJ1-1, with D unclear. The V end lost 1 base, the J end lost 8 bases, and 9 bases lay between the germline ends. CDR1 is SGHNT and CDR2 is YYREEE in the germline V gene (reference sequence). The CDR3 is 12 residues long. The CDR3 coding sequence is TGTGCCAGCAGCTTGTTGGGAGGGGAAGCTTTCTTT. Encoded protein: CASSLLGGEAFF.

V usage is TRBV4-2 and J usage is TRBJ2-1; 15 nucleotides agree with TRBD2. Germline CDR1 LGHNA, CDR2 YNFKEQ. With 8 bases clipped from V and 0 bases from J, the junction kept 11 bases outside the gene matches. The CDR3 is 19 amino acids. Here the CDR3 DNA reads TGTGCCAGCCGGAACCCAGGACTAGCGGGAGGGTCCTCCTACAATGAGCAGTTCTTC. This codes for CASRNPGLAGGSSYNEQFF.

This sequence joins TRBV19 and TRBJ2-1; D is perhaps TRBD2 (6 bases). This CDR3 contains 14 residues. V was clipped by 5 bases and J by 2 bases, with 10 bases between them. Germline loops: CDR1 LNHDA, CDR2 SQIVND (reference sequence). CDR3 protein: CASSAWGAYNEQFF. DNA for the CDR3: TGTGCCAGTAGTGCGTGGGGGGCCTACAATGAGCAGTTCTTC. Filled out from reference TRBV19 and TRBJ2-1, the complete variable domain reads DGGITQSPKYLFRKEGQNVTLSCEQNLNHDAMYWYRQDPGQGLRLIYYSQIVNDFQKGDIAEGYSVSREKKESFPLTVTSAQKNPTAFYLCASSAWGAYNEQFFGPGTRLTVL.

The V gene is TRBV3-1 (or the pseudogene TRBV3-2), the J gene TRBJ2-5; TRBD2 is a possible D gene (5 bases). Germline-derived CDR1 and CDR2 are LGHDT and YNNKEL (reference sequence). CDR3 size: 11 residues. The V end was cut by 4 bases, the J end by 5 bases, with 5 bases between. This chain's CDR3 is CASSRGETQYF. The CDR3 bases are TGTGCCAGCAGCCGAGGGGAGACCCAGTACTTC.

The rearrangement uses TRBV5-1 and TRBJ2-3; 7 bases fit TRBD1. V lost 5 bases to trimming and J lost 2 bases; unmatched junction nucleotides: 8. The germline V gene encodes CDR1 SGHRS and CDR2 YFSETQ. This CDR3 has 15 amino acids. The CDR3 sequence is CASRLLTGITDTQYF. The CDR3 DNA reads TGCGCCAGCAGACTCTTGACAGGGATCACAGATACGCAGTATTTT.

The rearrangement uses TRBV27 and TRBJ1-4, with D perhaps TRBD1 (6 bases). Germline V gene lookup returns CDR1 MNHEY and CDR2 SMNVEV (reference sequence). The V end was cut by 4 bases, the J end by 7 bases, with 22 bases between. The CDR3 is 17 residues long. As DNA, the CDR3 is TGTGCCAGCAGTTCGCTCGTCGGGGGCGATTGGGGTGAAAAACTGTTTTTT. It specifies CASSSLVGGDWGEKLFF.

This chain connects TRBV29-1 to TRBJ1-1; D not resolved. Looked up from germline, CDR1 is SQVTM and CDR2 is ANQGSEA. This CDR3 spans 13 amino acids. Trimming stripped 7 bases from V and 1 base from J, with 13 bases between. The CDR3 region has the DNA TGCAGCGCTGGGGTACAATCGAACACTGAAGCTTTCTTT. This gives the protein CSAGVQSNTEAFF.

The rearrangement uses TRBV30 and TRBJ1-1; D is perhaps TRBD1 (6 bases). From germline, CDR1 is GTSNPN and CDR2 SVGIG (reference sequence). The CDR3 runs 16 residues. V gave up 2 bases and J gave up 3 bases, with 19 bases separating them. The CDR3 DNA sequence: TGTGCCTGGAGTCTGCAGGCGGGACATCGGCACACTGAAGCTTTCTTT. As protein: CAWSLQAGHRHTEAFF.

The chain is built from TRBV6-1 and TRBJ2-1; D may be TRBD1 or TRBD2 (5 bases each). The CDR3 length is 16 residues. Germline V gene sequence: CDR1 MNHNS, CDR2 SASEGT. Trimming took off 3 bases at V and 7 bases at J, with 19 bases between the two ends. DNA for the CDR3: TGTGCCAGCAGTGAGGCAGGGAGCAAGGCCGGGAATGAGCAGTTCTTC. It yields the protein CASSEAGSKAGNEQFF.

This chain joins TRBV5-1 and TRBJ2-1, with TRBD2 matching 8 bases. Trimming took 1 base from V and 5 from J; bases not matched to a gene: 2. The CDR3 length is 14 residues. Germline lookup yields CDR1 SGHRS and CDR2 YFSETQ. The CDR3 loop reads CASSLREGNNEQFF. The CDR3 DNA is TGCGCCAGCAGCTTGCGGGAGGGAAACAATGAGCAGTTCTTC.

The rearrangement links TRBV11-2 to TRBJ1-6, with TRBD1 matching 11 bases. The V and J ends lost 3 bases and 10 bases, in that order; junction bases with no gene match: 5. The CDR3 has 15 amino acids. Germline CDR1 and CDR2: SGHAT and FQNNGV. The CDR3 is CASSFSGQGVSPLHF. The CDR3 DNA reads TGTGCCAGCAGCTTTTCGGGACAGGGGGTATCACCCCTCCACTTT.

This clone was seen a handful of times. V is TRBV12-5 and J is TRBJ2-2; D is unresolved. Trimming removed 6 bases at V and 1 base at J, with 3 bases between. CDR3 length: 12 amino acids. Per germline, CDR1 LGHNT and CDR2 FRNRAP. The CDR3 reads CASGGNTGELFF. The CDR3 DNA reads TGTGCTAGTGGAGGGAACACCGGGGAGCTGTTTTTT.

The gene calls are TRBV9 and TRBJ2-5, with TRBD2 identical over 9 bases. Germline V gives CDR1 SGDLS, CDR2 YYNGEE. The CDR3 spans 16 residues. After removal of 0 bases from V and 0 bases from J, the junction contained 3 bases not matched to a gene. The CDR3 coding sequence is TGTGCCAGCAGCGTAGGGACTAGCGTCTACCAAGAGACCCAGTACTTC. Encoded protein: CASSVGTSVYQETQYF.

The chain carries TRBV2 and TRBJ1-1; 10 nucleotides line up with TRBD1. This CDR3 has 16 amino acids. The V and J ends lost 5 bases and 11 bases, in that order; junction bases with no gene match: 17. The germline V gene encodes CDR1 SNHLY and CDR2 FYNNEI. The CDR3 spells CASSSAPGTGATFAFF. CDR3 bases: TGTGCCAGCAGTTCTGCCCCCGGGACAGGGGCCACCTTCGCTTTCTTT.

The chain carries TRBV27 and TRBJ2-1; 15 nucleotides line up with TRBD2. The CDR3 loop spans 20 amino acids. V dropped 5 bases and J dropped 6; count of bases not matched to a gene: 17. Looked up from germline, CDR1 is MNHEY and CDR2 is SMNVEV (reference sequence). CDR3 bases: TGTGCCAGCAGTCCCCGGACCCCGGGACTAGCGGGAGGCTCGGGCAATGAGCAGTTCTTC. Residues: CASSPRTPGLAGGSGNEQFF.

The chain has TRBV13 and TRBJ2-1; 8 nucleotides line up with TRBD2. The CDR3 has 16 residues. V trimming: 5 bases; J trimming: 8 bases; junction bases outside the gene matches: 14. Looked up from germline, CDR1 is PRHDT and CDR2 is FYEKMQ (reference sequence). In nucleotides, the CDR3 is TGTGCCAGCAGCGGCCCCAGCGGGACTAGGTGGGATGAGCAGTTCTTC. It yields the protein CASSGPSGTRWDEQFF.

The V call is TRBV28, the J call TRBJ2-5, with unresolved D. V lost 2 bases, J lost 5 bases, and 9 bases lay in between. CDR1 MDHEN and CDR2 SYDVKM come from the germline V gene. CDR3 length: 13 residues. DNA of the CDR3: TGTGCCAGCAGTTTAAGCCGGGCCGAGACCCAGTACTTC. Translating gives CASSLSRAETQYF.

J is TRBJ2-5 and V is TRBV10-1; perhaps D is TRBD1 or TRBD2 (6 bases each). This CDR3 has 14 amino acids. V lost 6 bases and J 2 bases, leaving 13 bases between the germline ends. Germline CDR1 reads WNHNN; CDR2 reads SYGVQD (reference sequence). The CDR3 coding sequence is TGCGCCAGCAGCGCCCAGGGGACTCAAGAGACCCAGTACTTC. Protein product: CASSAQGTQETQYF.

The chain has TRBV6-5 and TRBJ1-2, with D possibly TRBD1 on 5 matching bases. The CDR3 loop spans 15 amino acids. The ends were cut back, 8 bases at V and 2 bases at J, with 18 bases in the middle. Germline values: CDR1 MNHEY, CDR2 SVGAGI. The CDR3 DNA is TGTGCCAGCCGGGGCGGCGGGACTGAGAACTATGGCTACACCTTC. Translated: CASRGGGTENYGYTF.

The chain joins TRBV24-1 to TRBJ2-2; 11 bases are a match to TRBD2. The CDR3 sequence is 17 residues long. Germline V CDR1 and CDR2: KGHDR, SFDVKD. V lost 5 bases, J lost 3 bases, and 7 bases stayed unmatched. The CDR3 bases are TGTGCCACCAGTGCCTTAGGACTAGCGGGTGACACCGGGGAGCTGTTTTTT. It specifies CATSALGLAGDTGELFF.

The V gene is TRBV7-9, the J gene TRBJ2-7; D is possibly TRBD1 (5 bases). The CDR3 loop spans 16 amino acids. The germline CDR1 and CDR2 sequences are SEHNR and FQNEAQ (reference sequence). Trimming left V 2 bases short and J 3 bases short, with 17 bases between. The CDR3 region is CASSLRGPTSGYEQYF. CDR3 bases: TGTGCCAGCAGCTTAAGGGGTCCGACGTCGGGCTACGAGCAGTACTTC.

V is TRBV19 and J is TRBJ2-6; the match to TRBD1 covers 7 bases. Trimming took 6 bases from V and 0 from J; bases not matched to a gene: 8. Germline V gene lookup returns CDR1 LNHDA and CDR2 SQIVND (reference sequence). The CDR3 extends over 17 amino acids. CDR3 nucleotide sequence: TGTGCCAGTAGCGACAGGGCTGGTTCCTCTGGGGCCAACGTCCTGACTTTC. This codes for CASSDRAGSSGANVLTF.

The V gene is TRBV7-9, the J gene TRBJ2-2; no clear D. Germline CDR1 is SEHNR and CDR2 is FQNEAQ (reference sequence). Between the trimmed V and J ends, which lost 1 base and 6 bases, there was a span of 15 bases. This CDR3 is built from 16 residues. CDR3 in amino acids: CASSLDDKSPAGELFF. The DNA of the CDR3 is TGTGCCAGCAGCTTAGATGACAAGTCGCCAGCCGGGGAGCTGTTTTTT.

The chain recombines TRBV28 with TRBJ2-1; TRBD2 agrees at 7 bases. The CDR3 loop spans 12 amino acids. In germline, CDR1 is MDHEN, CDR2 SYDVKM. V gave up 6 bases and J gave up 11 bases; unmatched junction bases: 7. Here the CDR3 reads CASSLSGTKQFF. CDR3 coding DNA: TGTGCCAGCAGCCTATCCGGGACTAAGCAGTTCTTC.

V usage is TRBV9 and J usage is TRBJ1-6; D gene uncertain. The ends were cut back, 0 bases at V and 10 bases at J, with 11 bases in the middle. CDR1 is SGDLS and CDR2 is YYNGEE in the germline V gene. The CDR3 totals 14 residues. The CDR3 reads CASSVEPATSPLHF. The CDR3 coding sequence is TGTGCCAGCAGCGTAGAACCGGCAACCTCACCCCTCCACTTT.